The next 27 T cell receptor beta chains were all read from a single sample in a study of memory CD4+ T cells and cytomegalovirus serostatus. Single viable CD3+CD4+CD8-CD45RO+ cells were sorted as the memory CD4+ T cells. TCRdb keeps only in-frame clones here, not all; method: immunoSEQ multiplex PCR. In the table there are about 27,000 clones, about three quarters of which are singletons. Sequencing was carried out using memory CD4+ T cells from blood. The receptors derive from an adult in good health and CMV-seronegative.

This clone was recorded a few times. The sample holds other DNA sequences that translate to the same CDR3. This sequence joins TRBV11-2 and TRBJ2-3; the match to TRBD1 covers 7 bases. The J segment lost 0 bases and the V segment lost 5 bases, leaving 5 bases of the junction unmatched. The CDR3 length is 15 residues. The V gene's germline CDR1 is SGHAT and CDR2 FQNNGV. CDR3 sequence: CASSRQGVSTDTQYF. The CDR3 nucleotides read TGTGCCAGCAGCCGACAGGGAGTGAGCACAGATACGCAGTATTTT.

The chain employs TRBV10-3 and TRBJ2-1, with D unclear. The CDR3 sequence is 16 residues long. V lost 2 bases and J 0 bases, leaving 11 bases between the germline ends. The V gene's germline CDR1 is ENHRY and CDR2 SYGVKD. CDR3 sequence: CAISEHQGSSYNEQFF. CDR3 in DNA: TGTGCCATCAGTGAGCATCAAGGTAGCTCCTACAATGAGCAGTTCTTC.

The J gene is TRBJ1-6, the V gene TRBV28, with D unclear. From germline, CDR1 is MDHEN and CDR2 SYDVKM. With 5 bases removed from V and 7 bases from J, the gap between germline ends came to 15 bases. This CDR3 has 15 residues. The CDR3 spells CASSSPSVKNSPLHF. The CDR3, as DNA: TGTGCCAGCAGTAGCCCGAGTGTAAAGAATTCACCCCTCCACTTT.

The V and J genes are TRBV6-1 and TRBJ1-1; 7 bases agree with TRBD1. With V trimmed by 6 bases and J by 0 bases, 1 base remained unmatched. Germline V gene data show CDR1 as MNHNS and CDR2 as SASEGT. CDR3 length: 13 amino acids. The CDR3, as DNA: TGTGCCAGCAGAGGGGGCCTGAACACTGAAGCTTTCTTT. Protein product: CASRGGLNTEAFF.

This clone was observed a handful of times. V is TRBV7-8 and J is TRBJ2-7; possible D gene TRBD1, 6 bases. The CDR3 runs to 13 residues. CDR1 SGHVS and CDR2 FQNEAQ come from the germline V gene. V was trimmed by 6 bases and J by 3 bases, leaving 12 bases between them. In DNA form, the CDR3 reads TGTGCCAGCAGTCGACAGGCGAACTACGAGCAGTACTTC. It specifies CASSRQANYEQYF.

This clone occurred a few times. The chain links TRBV5-1 to TRBJ2-7; no reliable D call. CDR1 is SGHRS and CDR2 is YFSETQ in the germline V gene. The germline V and J ends were trimmed by 4 bases and 5 bases, with 13 bases remaining between them. The CDR3 is 13 residues long. CDR3 sequence: CASSEPPRDEQYF. Here the CDR3 DNA reads TGCGCCAGCAGCGAACCTCCACGAGACGAGCAGTACTTC.

The J gene is TRBJ1-1, the V gene TRBV10-2; 9 positions match TRBD1. There are 14 residues in the CDR3. J was trimmed by 2 bases and V by 5 bases; bases with no gene match: 3. CDR1 WSHSY and CDR2 SAAADI come from the germline V gene. The CDR3 DNA is TGCGCCAGCAGTTCACAGGGGGCAAACACTGAAGCTTTCTTT. Protein: CASSSQGANTEAFF.

For this clone: Other DNA sequences in this specimen translate into the identical CDR3. CDR3 DNA: TGTGCCAGCACACCGGGACAGGGAGACTATGGCTACACCTTC. It specifies CASTPGQGDYGYTF. The J gene is TRBJ1-2, the V gene TRBV9; 9 positions agree with TRBD1. Looked up from germline, CDR1 is SGDLS and CDR2 is YYNGEE. The CDR3 is 14 residues long. The J segment lost 3 bases and the V segment lost 6 bases, leaving 6 bases of the junction unmatched. The entire variable domain, with the rest obtained from reference TRBV9 and TRBJ1-2, is as follows: DSGVTQTPKHLITATGQRVTLRCSPRSGDLSVYWYQQSLDQGLQFLIQYYNGEERAKGNILERFSAQQFPDLHSELNLSSLELGDSALYFCASTPGQGDYGYTFGSGTRLTVV.

V is TRBV2 and J is TRBJ1-5; possibly TRBD1 for D (5 bases). CDR1 and CDR2 (germline): SNHLY, FYNNEI. Trimming removed 5 bases from V and 5 bases from J, with 13 bases in between. The CDR3 loop spans 14 amino acids. The CDR3 DNA reads as TGTGCCAGCAGTCCCAGGGCCGGTGATCAGCCCCAGCATTTT. The encoded protein is CASSPRAGDQPQHF.

The chain links TRBV5-1 to TRBJ2-3, with D uncertain. Trimming stripped 4 bases from V and 2 bases from J, with 11 bases between. The germline gives CDR1 SGHRS, CDR2 YFSETQ. The CDR3 sequence is 14 residues long. CDR3 DNA sequence: TGCGCCAGCAGCCAACGAAATCCCACAGATACGCAGTATTTT. Amino acids: CASSQRNPTDTQYF. The variable domain in full, with the rest retrieved from reference TRBV5-1 and TRBJ2-3, is KAGVTQTPRYLIKTRGQQVTLSCSPISGHRSVSWYQQTPGQGLQFLFEYFSETQRNKGNFPGRFSGRQFSNSRSEMNVSTLELGDSALYLCASSQRNPTDTQYFGPGTRLTVL.

This clone was found once. The gene calls are TRBV7-8 and TRBJ1-6; 8 bases are a match to TRBD1. V lost 1 base, J lost 6 bases, and 5 bases stayed unmatched. This CDR3 region has 16 residues. The germline gives CDR1 SGHVS, CDR2 FQNEAQ. The CDR3 is CASSLVARGLNSPLHF. The CDR3 nucleotides read TGTGCCAGCAGCTTAGTTGCCAGGGGGCTTAATTCACCCCTCCACTTT.

The chain employs TRBV6-5 and TRBJ2-7, with 11 bases lining up with TRBD2. Trimming took 7 bases from V and 7 from J; bases not matched to a gene: 12. CDR1 is MNHEY and CDR2 is SVGAGI in the germline V gene. The CDR3 totals 15 residues. In DNA form, the CDR3 reads TGTGCCAGCACTTTTACTAGCGGGAGAACCAGGGAGCAGTACTTC. Translation gives CASTFTSGRTREQYF.

J is TRBJ1-5 and V is TRBV5-6; the match to TRBD1 covers 7 bases. Unmatched junction bases numbered 8, after V lost 4 bases and J lost 4 bases. The CDR3 has 15 amino acids. Germline V gene lookup returns CDR1 SGHDT and CDR2 YYEEEE. CDR3 sequence: CASSDSKGANQPQHF. For the CDR3, the DNA is TGTGCCAGCAGCGACTCAAAGGGGGCGAATCAGCCCCAGCATTTT.

The chain is built from TRBV6-6 and TRBJ1-2; D perhaps matches TRBD1 (6 bases). Trimming removed 6 bases at V and 2 bases at J, with 16 bases between. The CDR3 loop spans 15 amino acids. Germline values: CDR1 MNHNY, CDR2 SVGAGI (reference sequence). This CDR3 is CASSGRDTSNYGYTF. The CDR3 DNA reads as TGTGCCAGCAGCGGAAGGGACACCAGCAACTATGGCTACACCTTC.

DNA of the CDR3: TGCGCCAGCAGCCTTAAACGGACAGGGAATCCCTACGAGCAGTACTTC. As protein: CASSLKRTGNPYEQYF. J is TRBJ2-7 and V is TRBV4-3, with 8 bases identical to TRBD1. CDR3 length: 16 residues. Trimming removed 4 bases from V and 2 bases from J; junction bases left unmatched: 10. Germline CDR1 is LGHNA and CDR2 is YSLEER.

The CDR3 is CASNLGQGARGYTF. DNA of the CDR3: TGTGCCAGCAACCTGGGACAGGGGGCGCGTGGCTACACCTTC. The chain combines TRBV6-1 with TRBJ1-2, with 12 bases matching TRBD1. Germline V CDR1 and CDR2: MNHNS, SASEGT. CDR3 length: 14 residues. The J segment lost 7 bases and the V segment lost 7 bases, leaving 7 bases of the junction unmatched.

The V and J genes are TRBV28 and TRBJ1-2; a weak D match, TRBD1 (5 bases). The CDR3 length is 12 residues. The germline CDR1 and CDR2 sequences are MDHEN and SYDVKM. Trimming shortened V by 8 bases and J by 4 bases, and 11 bases separated the two germline ends. The CDR3 nucleotides are TGTGCCAGCCAACAGGTCGGCTATGGCTACACCTTC. This codes for CASQQVGYGYTF.

The chain employs TRBV9 and TRBJ1-1, with a weak D call TRBD1 (5 bases). The ends were cut back, 4 bases at V and 4 bases at J, with 17 bases in the middle. CDR3 length equals 15 residues. In germline, CDR1 is SGDLS, CDR2 YYNGEE. CDR3 region: CASSPGGGLSTEAFF. The CDR3 DNA is TGTGCCAGCAGCCCCGGCGGGGGTTTAAGCACTGAAGCTTTCTTT.

The genes are TRBV27 and TRBJ1-1, with TRBD1 matching 9 bases. CDR3 size: 19 residues. From germline, CDR1 is MNHEY and CDR2 SMNVEV (reference sequence). The J segment lost 6 bases and the V segment lost 2 bases, leaving 19 bases of the junction unmatched. This CDR3 reads CASSLDPLTGGSLRSEAFF. The CDR3 DNA reads as TGTGCCAGCAGTTTAGACCCCCTTACAGGGGGCTCCCTGAGGTCTGAAGCTTTCTTT.

This clone was picked up a small number of times. The rearrangement joins TRBV28 to TRBJ1-1; a possible D gene is TRBD1 (5 bases). V shed 6 bases and J shed 7 bases, with 18 bases lying between them. The germline V gene has CDR1 MDHEN and CDR2 SYDVKM. There are 14 residues in the CDR3. The chain's CDR3 is CASSPRVLRSEAFF. The CDR3 bases are TGTGCCAGCAGCCCCAGGGTCCTACGTAGTGAAGCTTTCTTT.

This sequence joins TRBV19 and TRBJ2-7; 9 bases are a match to TRBD1. The V gene's germline CDR1 is LNHDA and CDR2 SQIVND (reference sequence). Trimming took 3 bases from V and 1 from J; bases not matched to a gene: 13. This CDR3 is built from 18 residues. CDR3 bases: TGTGCCAGTAGTATGGGCCGACCGGGACAGGGTGTATCCTACGAGCAGTACTTC. Protein: CASSMGRPGQGVSYEQYF.

The J gene is TRBJ1-6, the V gene TRBV7-2; 9 nucleotides agree with TRBD1. Germline V gene sequence: CDR1 SGHTA, CDR2 FQGNSA. J lost 5 bases, V lost 4 bases, and 3 bases had no gene match. There are 15 residues in the CDR3. The CDR3 protein is CASSSGTGNNSPLHF. Written as DNA, the CDR3 is TGTGCCAGCAGCTCAGGGACAGGGAATAATTCACCCCTCCACTTT.

The chain carries TRBV7-8 and TRBJ1-6; D is possibly TRBD1 (5 bases). Trimming left V 6 bases short and J 8 bases short, with 8 bases between. CDR1 is SGHVS, CDR2 FQNEAQ, per germline. This CDR3 spans 12 amino acids. As DNA, the CDR3 is TGTGCCAGCAGGGGGGGGGATTCACCCCTCCACTTT. Its protein product is CASRGGDSPLHF.

V is TRBV6-1 and J is TRBJ2-7, with 7 bases identical to TRBD2. Germline V CDR1 and CDR2: MNHNS, SASEGT. With V trimmed by 1 base and J by 3 bases, 12 bases remained unmatched. The CDR3 is 17 residues long. The chain's CDR3 is CASSEVGGRANHYEQYF. The CDR3 DNA is TGTGCCAGCAGTGAAGTTGGAGGGAGGGCCAATCACTACGAGCAGTACTTC.

This clone rates as medium-sized. This chain links TRBV6-1 with TRBJ1-5; D gene unclear. The CDR3 is 13 residues long. Germline CDR1 is MNHNS and CDR2 is SASEGT. Trimming cost V 6 bases and J 7 bases, with 13 bases left between them. CDR3: CASSPQYEQPQHF. CDR3 nucleotide sequence: TGTGCCAGCAGCCCCCAATATGAGCAGCCCCAGCATTTT.

The chain is built from TRBV19 and TRBJ2-2, with D perhaps matching TRBD2 (6 bases). The V end lost 5 bases, the J end lost 3 bases, and 10 bases lay between the germline ends. CDR1 LNHDA and CDR2 SQIVND come from the germline V gene (reference sequence). The CDR3 length is 14 residues. In DNA form, the CDR3 reads TGTGCCAGTAGTGTGTGGGGGGACACCGGGGAGCTGTTTTTT. Encoded protein: CASSVWGDTGELFF. Using reference TRBV19 and TRBJ2-2 for the parts outside the CDR3, the full variable domain is DGGITQSPKYLFRKEGQNVTLSCEQNLNHDAMYWYRQDPGQGLRLIYYSQIVNDFQKGDIAEGYSVSREKKESFPLTVTSAQKNPTAFYLCASSVWGDTGELFFGEGSRLTVL.

The J gene is TRBJ1-5, the V gene TRBV30; D is ambiguous. V lost 0 bases to trimming and J lost 4 bases, with 7 bases between them. Per germline, CDR1 GTSNPN and CDR2 SVGIG (reference sequence). The CDR3 is 13 amino acids. CDR3 in amino acids: CAWSVFANQPQHF. In DNA, the CDR3 is TGTGCCTGGAGTGTATTTGCTAATCAGCCCCAGCATTTT.